The present TCR beta chain was sequenced within a study of tumor-infiltrating lymphocytes in glioblastoma multiforme. J lost 5 bases, V lost 11 bases, and 10 bases had no gene match. The CDR3 covers 13 residues. The table lists this clonotype with a count of one. Its specificity is not known. Study conclusions and caveats: Functional subtype sorting of these T cells was not performed. RNA-based TCR sequencing may distort clone frequencies, since cells carry unequal TCR transcript numbers.

TCRB libraries came from RNA via three nested multiplex PCR rounds. Input was 0.5 to 0.6 ug total RNA, reverse-transcribed with a C-beta primer. These TCRB libraries lack any described unique molecular identifiers. TCRdb itself ran the multiplex PCR reads through MiXCR, one entry per CDR3 protein. The sample has some 13,000 distinct CDR3 sequences, 64% seen once. V and J are TRBV12-3 or TRBV12-4 and TRBJ2-5, with 8 bases identical to TRBD1. The sample consisted of brain tumor tissue. This sequence originates from a male donor with glioblastoma. CDR3 region: CASDRGGKETQYF. DNA of the CDR3: TGTGCCTCTGACAGGGGAGGCAAGGAGACCCAGTACTTC.